This entry is about one T cell receptor beta chain. These data come from a study of blood T cells in healthy people across ages. V gave up 5 bases and J gave up 5 bases, with 8 bases separating them. The CDR3 has 12 residues. Germline V gene lookup returns CDR1 SEHNR and CDR2 FQNEAQ (reference sequence). PCR was performed a second time for roughly 7 to 12 cycles using a sample-barcoded 5' primer and a J-beta primer mix. Each of the samples gave a minimum of 2.5 million paired-end reads that contained CDR3. A single record per CDR3 protein comes from TCRdb applying MiXCR to the 5' RACE reads. Of about 1.6 million distinct CDR3 sequences detected, about 31% appear once; the ten largest clones hold about 11%.

V and J are TRBV7-9 and TRBJ2-3; D unclear. The clonotype comes from a woman aged 30 to 39 in good health. Sequencing was performed on blood. The CDR3 DNA reads as TGTGCCAGCAGCCGACCGGGAGATACGCAGTATTTT. Protein product: CASSRPGDTQYF.